This TCR beta chain comes out of a study of blood T cell repertoires in COVID-19 (dated by TCRdb to about 2020). About the study as a whole: The collaborator samples originated in the United States, Italy and Spain and spanned the acute and convalescent phases of COVID-19. The sample metadata nearly always contained a de-identified subject ID, COVID-19 status, age in years and sex. The samples were drawn from two sources: the first 160 participants of the ongoing ImmuneRACE study, and 1,254 subjects contributed by 6 global collaborators. The prospective study material was composed of cDNA or gDNA derived from T cells, B-cell-depleted T cells, or PBMCs. Where available, HLA class I and class II types were obtained from metadata supplied by the sample provider rather than from assay-based typing. Deeply sampled blood TCRbeta repertoires from subjects exposed to, actively infected with, or recovered from COVID-19 were included in the dataset. The repertoires were made available in a free public database intended to serve as a resource for research on the immune response to SARS-CoV-2. The research as a whole found: The quantity of clinical and demographic metadata differed by source and by participant and was supplied without curation.

CDR1 is given as SGHRS and CDR2 as YFSETQ, both from the germline V gene. From cysteine to phenylalanine, the CDR3 is 16 amino acids long. This entry keeps only the CDR3 DNA: 48 bases, framed from base 1. Relative to germline, V is missing 6 bases and J is missing 2 bases, with 9 bases of the junction outside any gene match. Note on this clone: Its recognized antigen is unknown. No base qualities exist here, and no much larger clone lies one base off it.

The collaborating institutions used their own protocols to collect whole blood in K2EDTA tubes. For TCRbeta analysis, collaborators shipped samples in one of three forms: frozen whole blood, isolated PBMCs, or DNA extracted from either of those sample types. The immunoSEQ Assay, a bias-controlled multiplex PCR, was used to amplify TCRbeta CDR3 regions from genomic DNA. The paper's processing steps were these. The number of nucleated cells in each sample was estimated from the amplification of reference gene primers within the assay. To quantify the absolute abundance of each unique TCRbeta CDR3 rearrangement, sequence reads were collapsed and filtered. Productive Simpson clonality was computed per sample as the square root of Simpson's diversity index over productive rearrangements. TCRdb obtained this table from immuneACCESS and retained in-frame rearrangements with V and J assigned. These tables miss some clones; where compared with another copy, unresolved V genes account for less than half of the shortfall, and the remainder is unexplained. V, J and clone size are taken as reported in that table, and D and trimming were inferred from the DNA itself. Present in this sample are under 250,000 clones, roughly 85% of which were seen just once. Approximately 2.6% of the sample lies in the top ten.

Specimen: peripheral blood. This TCR was recovered from a woman in her 70s with active or convalescent COVID-19. This chain joins TRBV5-1 to TRBJ2-7; TRBD2 agrees with 12 junctional bases. The CDR3 sequence is CASKRLAGGLAYEQYF. The nucleotide sequence reads TGCGCCAGCAAAAGGCTAGCGGGGGGGCTGGCCTACGAGCAGTACTTC.